Described below is a single TCR beta chain sequence and its context. Its antigen is unknown. This sample was taken from a study of blood T cells in healthy people across ages. A second roughly 7 to 11 cycle PCR used barcoded and J-beta primers. TCRdb used MiXCR to reprocess the 5' RACE reads, holding one entry per CDR3 protein. The sample consists of about 1.8 million distinct CDR3 sequences, less than 50% of them appearing once. Study results and caveats: Diversity of TCR beta per million T cells declined in a roughly linear way with age. Underestimates were what the diversity estimates from one million T cells were considered to be.

Germline-derived CDR1 and CDR2 are SGHVS and FQNEAQ. The CDR3 has 16 residues. V was cut by 2 bases and J by 1 base, with 14 bases left in between. RNA extraction gave at least 6 micrograms of total RNA per sample. The sample comprised blood. The chain combines TRBV7-8 with TRBJ2-5, with D perhaps matching TRBD1 or TRBD2 (5 bases each). The TCR originated in a woman aged 40 to 50 in good health. This CDR3 reads CASSLSWAGSQETQYF. In DNA form, the CDR3 reads TGTGCCAGCAGCTTAAGTTGGGCAGGGAGCCAAGAGACCCAGTACTTC.